Listed here is a single TCR beta chain. The antigen is not known. This entry is derived from a study of graft-versus-host responses after intestinal transplantation. Study summary: In this cohort, recipients had multivisceral, liver-intestinal, or isolated intestinal transplants. Tacrolimus and steroids were given for around three years to all recipients after anti-thymocyte globulin induction.

Sequencing used immunoSEQ multiplex PCR; TCRdb keeps in-frame clones, though not all of them. The sample includes approximately 26,000 clones, around 80% of them seen just once. The study's findings and limits: There were GvH clones found in recipient marrow, and some of them appeared first in ileum or blood. High graft-versus-host to host-versus-graft clonal ratios were seen in allografts of patients with graft-donor T cell macrochimerism.

The germline V gene encodes CDR1 LGHNT and CDR2 FRNRAP. J lost 2 bases, V lost 0 bases, and 18 bases had no gene match. The CDR3 consists of 21 residues. The sequenced sample was unstimulated CD4+ T cells sorted from spleen or lymph node cells, obtained before intestinal transplant. This clonotype was obtained from a human donor who received an intestinal transplant. This chain links TRBV12-5 with TRBJ2-4; TRBD2 matches at 8 bases. CDR3 sequence reads: CASGLVPLAGGAESPKNIQYF. The DNA for the CDR3 is TGTGCTAGTGGTTTGGTCCCTCTAGCCGGGGGGGCTGAAAGCCCCAAAAACATTCAGTACTTC.